This T cell receptor beta chain originates from a study of cytomegalovirus exposure and HLA in healthy donors. Study-level background: Membership in the Caucasian-associated ancestry cluster was found for about four fifths of fewer than 450 genotyped donors. Points from the study as a whole: The authors judged a highly shared variant cluster likely a sequencing artifact. An analysis was carried out later, and it reportedly showed fewer N-insertions in an Asian-associated ancestry cluster than the approximately 700-donor mean.

Note on this clone: As yet, its antigen is unknown.

With 60 Vbeta and 13 Jbeta primers, the PCR was carried out. In the original processing: It was a later analysis that counted roughly 80 million unique TCR beta chains, of which around 11 million were shared. Here immunoSEQ multiplex PCR was the method, and the copy in TCRdb shows in-frame clones only, minus some. That table gives V, J and clone size, and the DNA gave D and trimming. The sample carries 110,000 to 150,000 clones, roughly 73% recorded once. J lost 5 bases, V lost 4 bases, and 4 bases had no gene match. CDR1 MDHEN and CDR2 SYDVKM come from the germline V gene. The CDR3 spans 13 residues.

This chain joins TRBV28 and TRBJ1-1; 7 bases agree with TRBD1. The TCR was taken from a middle-aged woman in good health and CMV-seronegative. The sequenced sample consisted of PBMCs. The CDR3 is CASSSGQATEAFF. As DNA, the CDR3 is TGTGCCAGCAGTTCCGGACAGGCGACTGAAGCTTTCTTT.